One T cell receptor (beta chain) is described in this entry. It has no known antigen specificity. Base qualities are missing; no much larger clone stands one base away. These data belong to a study of T cells in Graves' hyperthyroidism and ophthalmopathy (dated by TCRdb to the late 2010s). Background on the whole study: Peripheral blood samples were taken at the time of initial diagnosis, prior to any treatment. TCR V-J signatures able to tell the groups apart were searched for in a discovery cohort of some 97 patients, of whom more than 40 had Graves' ophthalmopathy and around 58 had stable Graves' hyperthyroidism. An independent validation cohort of 18 to 20 hyperthyroidism patients and 17 patients who later progressed to ophthalmopathy tested prospective prediction of ophthalmopathy. The 95 to 100 discovery patients were randomly divided into training and test sets at a 7:3 ratio. In about six Graves' hyperthyroidism patients, the study also compared T-cell repertoires from thyroid tissue with T-cell repertoires from blood. After blood sampling, hyperthyroidism patients were treated with methimazole at a starting dose of 30 mg daily, and ophthalmopathy patients were treated with high-dose intravenous methylprednisolone. According to the paper, TCR Vbeta CDR3 sequencing was carried out on over 130 peripheral blood samples, which came from some 41 ophthalmopathy, around 74 hyperthyroidism and roughly 17 progressor patients. The paper as a whole reports these results and caveats: A 13 V-J signature model separated ophthalmopathy from stable hyperthyroidism, with 87.88% sensitivity and approximately 81% specificity in cross-validation and 80%/75% in testing. During validation, the model predicted progression to ophthalmopathy a median of approximately six months ahead of onset, with almost 71% sensitivity and 72% to 80% specificity. Sample size was not statistically predetermined, and blinding of investigators to group allocation was not performed. Blood samples also contained most of the expanded thyroid clonotypes (frequency above 0.001), which suggests that blood repertoires may reflect thyroid immune responses.

In the ophthalmopathy patients, disease was moderately to severely active, with a Clinical Activity Score of 3 or more, a NOSPECS grade of 4 or more, and a duration of less than 3 months. Any patient with an uncontrolled infection, another autoimmune disease, pregnancy or lactation was excluded. Clinical symptoms, serum thyroxine and TRAb, thyroid ultrasound, and orbital computed tomography formed the basis for the diagnoses. PBMCs were isolated from 10 ml of fresh peripheral blood by Ficoll-Paque density gradient centrifugation. Total RNA was extracted with Trizol reagent, and quality was checked on an Agilent 2100 Bioanalyzer. The junction shows trimming of 5 bases on V and 1 base on J, and the gene matches do not reach 4 bases of it. The CDR3 contains 15 residues, cysteine and phenylalanine counted. The entry retains the CDR3 DNA only, 45 bases that are in frame from base 1. CDR1 and CDR2 are drawn from the germline V gene: SGHNT, YENEEA.

TCR beta CDR3 regions were amplified from RNA transcripts. A first-round RT-PCR of the TCR CDR3 used the HTBI primer set with the Qiagen OneStep RT-PCR kit. Libraries were constructed in a second round of multiplex PCR, after which size selection and purification were carried out. Paired-end sequencing of the libraries was performed with 100 bp reads on an Illumina HiSeq2000. The study's own analysis went as follows. SOAPnuke was used to process the raw data, throwing out any read that contained adapters or uncalled bases, had a mean Phred below 15, or lacked an exact constant-primer or identifier match. COPE v1.2.5 was used to merge high-quality paired reads, and clonotypes were defined as unique nucleotide sequences. MiTCR v1.1 was used to align clonotypes to the IMGT TRBV, TRBD and TRBJ reference segments. Only V-J combinations with frequency above 0.0001, covering approximately 99% of repertoires, were analysed. The TCS score was defined as F50 (clonal expansion) divided by E x V (chaos), with BLOSUM62-based TCRdist calculated between CDR3 peptides within each V-J. Welch's t-statistics and random forest reduced roughly 530 V-J features to 10 to 15, which were used in a naive Bayes classifier (R e1071). Using fastp trimming at Q25 and MiXCR clonotype assembly, TCRdb reanalyzed the public sequencing data and kept in-frame beta chains. CDR3 protein sequences are deduplicated, and each keeps its most common genes and DNA. Here the V and J calls rest on TCRdb's processing, not on the authors' analysis. This sample lists under 400,000 distinct CDR3 sequences; nearly 15% were detected once. Jointly, the top ten make up roughly 20% of the sample.

The sequence was obtained from a woman aged 55 to 70 with Graves' ophthalmopathy. This receptor chain uses TRBV11-3 and TRBJ2-7, with 11 bases in between that match TRBD1. The sequencing input was blood. The nucleotide sequence is given as TGTGCCAGCAGCCCGGACAGGGGGCGATCCTACGAGCAGTACTTC. This gives the protein CASSPDRGRSYEQYF.